One sample yielded the 20 T cell receptor beta chains listed below, sequenced in a study of blood T cell repertoires in COVID-19. Data came from immunoSEQ multiplex PCR; TCRdb stores just in-frame clones and leaves some out. The sample shows 150,000 to 180,000 clones, approximately 80% of them seen only once. The material sequenced was peripheral blood. Receptors originate from a woman in her fifties or sixties with acute or convalescent COVID-19.

This clone was counted only a few times. The rearrangement links TRBV6-2 or TRBV6-3 to TRBJ2-7; 9 bases match TRBD1. V gave up 0 bases and J gave up 0 bases; unmatched junction bases: 12. Germline loops: CDR1 MNHEY, CDR2 SVGEGT. CDR3 length: 19 amino acids. This CDR3 reads CASSYSKFKRQGDSYEQYF. DNA for the CDR3: TGTGCCAGCAGTTACTCGAAGTTTAAGAGACAGGGGGACTCCTACGAGCAGTACTTC.

The chain joins TRBV28 to TRBJ1-1; tentative D call: TRBD1 (5 bases). This CDR3 has 15 residues. Germline CDR1 reads MDHEN; CDR2 reads SYDVKM. Trimming stripped 7 bases from V and 1 base from J, with 16 bases between. In DNA form, the CDR3 reads TGTGCCAGCACTTTGAGGCAGGGCAAGAACACTGAAGCTTTCTTT. Its protein product is CASTLRQGKNTEAFF.

There are a few counts of this clone. Other DNA sequences in this specimen translate into the identical CDR3. This chain joins TRBV29-1 and TRBJ1-5; possible D gene TRBD1, 5 bases. Germline V gene data show CDR1 as SQVTM and CDR2 as ANQGSEA. The length of the CDR3 is 12 residues. Trimming took 6 bases from V and 1 from J, leaving 7 bases between them. In DNA, the CDR3 is TGCAGCGTCGGGGGGAGCAATCAGCCCCAGCATTTT. It codes for CSVGGSNQPQHF.

J is TRBJ2-7 and V is TRBV7-6; 7 bases line up with TRBD2. The germline V gene encodes CDR1 SGHVS and CDR2 FNYEAQ. With 5 bases clipped from V and 1 base from J, the junction kept 14 bases outside the gene matches. The CDR3 runs 17 residues. The CDR3 sequence is CASSQDASGTLSYEQYF. CDR3 DNA sequence: TGTGCCAGCAGCCAGGACGCTAGCGGAACCCTTTCCTACGAGCAGTACTTC.

The chain links TRBV30 to TRBJ1-1, with a weak D call TRBD1 (5 bases). V was trimmed by 2 bases and J by 4 bases, leaving 14 bases between them. The germline CDR1 and CDR2 sequences are GTSNPN and SVGIG (reference sequence). CDR3 length equals 14 residues. The CDR3 coding sequence is TGTGCCTGGAGTTCCGCCGGGGGGATCACTGAAGCTTTCTTT. It yields the protein CAWSSAGGITEAFF.

The rearrangement joins TRBV18 to TRBJ1-1; D call uncertain. Deletions cut 3 bases from V and 1 base from J, with 6 bases between. CDR1 is KGHSH and CDR2 is LQKENI in the germline V gene. The CDR3 has 13 amino acids. DNA of the CDR3: TGTGCCAGCTCACCGGGCTCGAACACTGAAGCTTTCTTT. Its translation is CASSPGSNTEAFF.

This clone came up once. The chain combines TRBV6-5 with TRBJ1-2; 9 bases are shared with TRBD1. This CDR3 is built from 14 residues. The V gene end was trimmed by 2 bases and the J gene end by 14 bases; junction bases not matched to a gene: 12. From germline, CDR1 is MNHEY and CDR2 SVGAGI. Written as DNA, the CDR3 is TGTGCCAGCAGTTACACCAGGACAGGGGCCGAGGGGACCTTC. Residues: CASSYTRTGAEGTF.

The chain recombines TRBV10-3 with TRBJ1-4; 7 positions match TRBD1. Germline lookup yields CDR1 ENHRY and CDR2 SYGVKD. The CDR3 is 12 residues long. Unmatched junction bases numbered 2, after V lost 8 bases and J lost 5 bases. The CDR3 sequence is CAIGTANEKLFF. Here the CDR3 DNA reads TGTGCCATCGGGACAGCGAATGAAAAACTGTTTTTT.

This clone came up a few times. V is TRBV6-2 or TRBV6-3 and J is TRBJ1-5; D remains ambiguous. The V gene's germline CDR1 is MNHEY and CDR2 SVGEGT. This CDR3 comprises 15 residues. V lost 5 bases to trimming and J lost 0 bases, with 11 bases between them. The CDR3: CASSDDFDSNQPQHF. CDR3 DNA sequence: TGTGCCAGCAGTGACGACTTCGATAGCAATCAGCCCCAGCATTTT.

The chain recombines TRBV7-8 with TRBJ2-1, with TRBD1 as a possible D gene (6 bases). V lost 2 bases, J lost 5 bases, and 13 bases lay in between. This CDR3 comprises 15 residues. Germline V gene lookup returns CDR1 SGHVS and CDR2 FQNEAQ. CDR3 sequence: CASSLSATGHNEQFF. CDR3 bases: TGTGCCAGCAGCTTATCAGCGACAGGCCACAATGAGCAGTTCTTC.

The chain carries TRBV5-1 and TRBJ2-1, with a possible D match to TRBD1 (6 bases). Germline V CDR1 and CDR2: SGHRS, YFSETQ. CDR3 size: 15 residues. V was shortened by 8 bases and J by 5 bases, with 20 bases between the two germline ends. The CDR3 DNA sequence: TGCGCCAGTAGAAAGACAGGATTATTAGACAATGAGCAGTTCTTC. Encoded protein: CASRKTGLLDNEQFF.

This clone turned up a few times. V usage is TRBV11-2 and J usage is TRBJ2-7, with 9 bases that match TRBD1. With 5 bases clipped from V and 1 base from J, the junction kept 6 bases outside the gene matches. This CDR3 comprises 15 residues. CDR1 and CDR2 from the germline V gene are SGHAT and FQNNGV. CDR3 protein: CASSLPGQGSYEQYF. The DNA for the CDR3 is TGTGCCAGCAGCCTCCCGGGACAGGGTTCCTACGAGCAGTACTTC.

V gene TRBV7-9 combines with J gene TRBJ1-1, with D perhaps TRBD1 (6 bases). The CDR3 runs 18 residues. CDR1 SEHNR and CDR2 FQNEAQ come from the germline V gene (reference sequence). Trimming shortened V by 5 bases and J by 0 bases, and 22 bases separated the two germline ends. CDR3 residues: CASSRIVGTKTMNTEAFF. CDR3 sequence (DNA): TGTGCCAGCAGCCGCATAGTGGGGACAAAAACCATGAACACTGAAGCTTTCTTT.

The CDR3 region is CASSQDVTGTTTTRYEQYF. The CDR3 bases are TGCGCCAGCAGCCAAGATGTAACAGGGACTACTACGACGCGCTACGAGCAGTACTTC. V and J are TRBV4-3 and TRBJ2-7; weak D call: TRBD2 (7 bases). The V end was cut by 0 bases, the J end by 3 bases, with 24 bases between. The germline CDR1 and CDR2 sequences are LGHNA and YSLEER. The CDR3 runs 19 residues.

A single count supports this clone. The genes are TRBV3-1 (or the pseudogene TRBV3-2) and TRBJ1-1; weak D call: TRBD1 (5 bases). The V and J ends lost 9 bases and 4 bases respectively, with 21 bases between them. The germline V gene has CDR1 LGHDT and CDR2 YNNKEL (reference sequence). CDR3 length equals 15 residues. The CDR3 spells CASHGTGGFGTEAFF. The CDR3 DNA follows: TGTGCCAGTCATGGGACTGGGGGTTTTGGCACTGAAGCTTTCTTT.

There are many counts of this clone. The chain employs TRBV3-1 (or the pseudogene TRBV3-2) and TRBJ2-1, with TRBD2 as a possible D gene (6 bases). With 3 bases removed from V and 9 bases from J, the gap between germline ends came to 15 bases. Looked up from germline, CDR1 is LGHDT and CDR2 is YNNKEL (reference sequence). The CDR3 is 14 residues long. CDR3 region: CASSQVTGGAEQFF. Here the CDR3 DNA reads TGTGCCAGCAGCCAGGTTACAGGAGGGGCTGAGCAGTTCTTC.

This chain connects TRBV15 to TRBJ2-7; TRBD2 matches at 10 bases. Trimming cost V 0 bases and J 2 bases; bases outside gene matches: 1. The CDR3 has 15 amino acids. CDR1 and CDR2 (germline): LNHNV, YYDKDF (reference sequence). The CDR3 sequence is CATSREAGGAYEQYF. The CDR3 coding sequence is TGTGCCACCAGCAGAGAAGCGGGAGGGGCCTACGAGCAGTACTTC.

This rearrangement joins TRBV7-8 to TRBJ2-1; TRBD1 matches 12 bases. The V gene's germline CDR1 is SGHVS and CDR2 FQNEAQ. There are 16 residues in the CDR3. V dropped 4 bases and J dropped 8; count of bases not matched to a gene: 9. The CDR3: CASSSGQGADVHEQFF. For the CDR3, the DNA is TGTGCCAGCAGCTCGGGACAGGGGGCAGATGTACATGAGCAGTTCTTC.

The V call is TRBV3-1 (or the pseudogene TRBV3-2), the J call TRBJ2-2; a weak D match, TRBD1 (5 bases). CDR1 and CDR2 (germline): LGHDT, YNNKEL (reference sequence). The CDR3 covers 14 residues. Trimming shortened V by 2 bases and J by 4 bases, and 8 bases separated the two germline ends. The CDR3 reads CASSQPGPTGELFF. CDR3 nucleotide sequence: TGTGCCAGCAGCCAACCAGGGCCCACCGGGGAGCTGTTTTTT.

The CDR3 DNA reads as TGCGCCAGCAGCTTGCAGGGGGAAGCCAAAAACATTCAGTACTTC. It is translated as CASSLQGEAKNIQYF. The chain joins TRBV5-1 to TRBJ2-4, with 7 bases matching TRBD1. The CDR3 spans 15 residues. Germline V gene lookup returns CDR1 SGHRS and CDR2 YFSETQ. The ends lost 1 base at V and 0 bases at J; junction bases unmatched: 1.